Sequencing of this TCR beta chain was carried out in a study of Graves' ophthalmopathy and Graves' hyperthyroidism. As the template, RNA transcripts were used to amplify TCR beta CDR3 regions. Investigators did first-round RT-PCR with HTBI primers, then second-round multiplex PCR. TCRdb redid the calling of the multiplex PCR reads with MiXCR, one entry per CDR3 protein. Counted here are about 590,000 distinct CDR3 sequences, less than 45% occurring once; the ten biggest clones make up about 4.2%. Trimming cost V 4 bases and J 5 bases, with 12 bases left between them. CDR1 SGHDT and CDR2 YYEEEE come from the germline V gene. The CDR3 has 13 residues. Only newly diagnosed hyperthyroidism patients aged 18 to 65, with under 2 months' duration, were enrolled. Clinical symptoms, serum thyroxine, TRAb, thyroid ultrasound and orbital computed tomography formed the basis of diagnosis. This clonotype has a count of ten or more.

Sequencing used peripheral blood or thyroid tissue (not recorded which). The chain recombines TRBV5-6 with TRBJ2-5; a weak D match, TRBD1 (6 bases). This sequence was found in an adult man with Graves' hyperthyroidism. The CDR3 sequence is CASSRGQFETQYF. As DNA, the CDR3 is TGTGCCAGCAGCCGCGGACAGTTTGAGACCCAGTACTTC.